Below are 3 T cell receptor beta chains sequenced from a single sample in a study of cytomegalovirus exposure and HLA in healthy donors. Assay used: immunoSEQ multiplex PCR; TCRdb lists only in-frame clones, some missing. This sample has around 100,000 clones, with about 95% found just once. The source material was PBMCs. The receptors originated from a woman aged 18-35 years in good health and CMV-seronegative.

A note on this clone: Other nucleotide sequences in the sample specify the same CDR3. The rearrangement links TRBV5-1 to TRBJ2-7; 8 positions agree with TRBD1. After removal of 4 bases from V and 1 base from J, the junction contained 4 bases not matched to a gene. CDR1 is SGHRS and CDR2 is YFSETQ in the germline V gene. CDR3 length equals 14 residues. The CDR3: CASSPGTGSYEQYF. The CDR3 nucleotides are TGCGCCAGCAGCCCCGGGACAGGATCCTACGAGCAGTACTTC.

The chain employs TRBV18 and TRBJ1-1; D not certain. Germline assignment: CDR1 KGHSH and CDR2 LQKENI. Trimming removed 0 bases at V and 4 bases at J, with 9 bases between. The CDR3 consists of 14 residues. CDR3 bases: TGTGCCAGCTCACCACCAAGAAGCCCCACTGAAGCTTTCTTT. Its translation: CASSPPRSPTEAFF.

The chain employs TRBV7-2 and TRBJ2-7; 11 positions match TRBD2. Per germline, CDR1 SGHTA and CDR2 FQGNSA. Trimming removed 5 bases from V and 5 bases from J; junction bases left unmatched: 14. The CDR3 loop spans 17 amino acids. CDR3 residues: CASSRTGTSGPGDEQYF. CDR3 sequence (DNA): TGTGCCAGCAGCCGAACCGGGACTAGCGGCCCAGGGGACGAGCAGTACTTC.